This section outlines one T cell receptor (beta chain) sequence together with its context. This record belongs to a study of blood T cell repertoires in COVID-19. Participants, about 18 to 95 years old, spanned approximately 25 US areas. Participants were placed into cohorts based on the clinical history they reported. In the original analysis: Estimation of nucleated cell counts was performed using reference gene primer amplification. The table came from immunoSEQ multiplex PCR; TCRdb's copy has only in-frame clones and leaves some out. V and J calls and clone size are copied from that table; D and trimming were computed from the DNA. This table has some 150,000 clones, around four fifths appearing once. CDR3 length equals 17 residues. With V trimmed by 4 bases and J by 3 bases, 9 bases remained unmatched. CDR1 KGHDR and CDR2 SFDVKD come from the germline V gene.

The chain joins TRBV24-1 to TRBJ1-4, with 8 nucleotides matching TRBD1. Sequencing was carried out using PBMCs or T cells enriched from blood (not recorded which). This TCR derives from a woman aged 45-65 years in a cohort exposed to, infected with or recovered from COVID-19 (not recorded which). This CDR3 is CATSDRRTGRANEKLFF. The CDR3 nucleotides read TGTGCCACCAGTGACCGCCGGACAGGGCGGGCTAATGAAAAACTGTTTTTT.